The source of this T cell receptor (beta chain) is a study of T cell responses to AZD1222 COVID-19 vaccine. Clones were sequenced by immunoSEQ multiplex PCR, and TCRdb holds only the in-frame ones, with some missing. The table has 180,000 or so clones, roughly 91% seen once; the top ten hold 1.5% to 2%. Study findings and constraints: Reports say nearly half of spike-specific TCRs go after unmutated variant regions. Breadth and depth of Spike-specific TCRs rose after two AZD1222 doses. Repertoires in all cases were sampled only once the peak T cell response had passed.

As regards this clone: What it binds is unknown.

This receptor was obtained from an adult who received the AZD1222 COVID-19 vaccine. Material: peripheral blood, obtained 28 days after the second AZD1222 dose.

The CDR3 loop reads CASSSPQGQVISPLHF. In DNA, the CDR3 is TGTGCCAGCAGTTCCCCCCAGGGACAGGTTATTTCACCCCTCCACTTT. V and J are TRBV6-6 and TRBJ1-6; 8 positions match TRBD1. The junction had 11 bases not matched to a gene; V was cut back by 4 bases and J by 9 bases. This CDR3 is built from 16 residues. Germline V gene lookup returns CDR1 MNHNY and CDR2 SVGAGI (reference sequence).